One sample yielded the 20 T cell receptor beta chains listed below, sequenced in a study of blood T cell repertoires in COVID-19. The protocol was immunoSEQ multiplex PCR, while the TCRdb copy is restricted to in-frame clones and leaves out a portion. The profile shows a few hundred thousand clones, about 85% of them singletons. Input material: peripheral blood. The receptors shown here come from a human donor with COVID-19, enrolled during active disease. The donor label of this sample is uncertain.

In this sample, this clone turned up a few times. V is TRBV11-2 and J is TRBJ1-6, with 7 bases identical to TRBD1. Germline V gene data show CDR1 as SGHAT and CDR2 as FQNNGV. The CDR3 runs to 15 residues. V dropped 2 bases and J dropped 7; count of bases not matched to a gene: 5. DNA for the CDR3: TGTGCCAGCAGCTTATCGGGACAGCAAAATTCACCCCTCCACTTT. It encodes CASSLSGQQNSPLHF.

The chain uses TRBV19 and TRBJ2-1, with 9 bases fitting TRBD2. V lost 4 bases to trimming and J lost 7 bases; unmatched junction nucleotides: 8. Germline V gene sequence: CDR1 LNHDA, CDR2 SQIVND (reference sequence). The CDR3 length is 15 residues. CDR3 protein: CASSTYRLAVNEQFF. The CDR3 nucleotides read TGTGCCAGTAGTACCTACAGACTAGCGGTTAATGAGCAGTTCTTC.

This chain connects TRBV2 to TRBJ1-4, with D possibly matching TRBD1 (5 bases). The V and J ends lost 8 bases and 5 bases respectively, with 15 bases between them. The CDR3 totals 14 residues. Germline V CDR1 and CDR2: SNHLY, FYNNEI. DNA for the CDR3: TGTGCCAGCGGCGCGCAGGGACTCAATGAAAAACTGTTTTTT. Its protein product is CASGAQGLNEKLFF.

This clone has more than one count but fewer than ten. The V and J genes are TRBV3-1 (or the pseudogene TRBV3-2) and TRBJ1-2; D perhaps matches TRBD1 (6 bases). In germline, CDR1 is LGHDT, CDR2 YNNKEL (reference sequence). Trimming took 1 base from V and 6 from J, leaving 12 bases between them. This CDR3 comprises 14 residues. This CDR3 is CASSQGGGGNGYTF. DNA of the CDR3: TGTGCCAGCAGCCAAGGGGGAGGGGGGAATGGCTACACCTTC.

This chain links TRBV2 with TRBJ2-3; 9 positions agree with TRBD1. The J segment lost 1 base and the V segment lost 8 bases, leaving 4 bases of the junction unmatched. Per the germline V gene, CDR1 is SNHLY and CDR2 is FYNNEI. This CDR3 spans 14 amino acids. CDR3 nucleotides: TGTGCCAGCTCCCGGGACAGGGGCACAGATACGCAGTATTTT. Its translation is CASSRDRGTDTQYF.

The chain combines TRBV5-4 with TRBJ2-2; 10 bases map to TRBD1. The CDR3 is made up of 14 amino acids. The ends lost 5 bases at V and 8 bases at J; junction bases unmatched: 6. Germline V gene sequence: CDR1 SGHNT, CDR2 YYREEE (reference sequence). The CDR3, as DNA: TGTGCCAGCAGTATCGACAGGGGGCCTGGGGAGCTGTTTTTT. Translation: CASSIDRGPGELFF.

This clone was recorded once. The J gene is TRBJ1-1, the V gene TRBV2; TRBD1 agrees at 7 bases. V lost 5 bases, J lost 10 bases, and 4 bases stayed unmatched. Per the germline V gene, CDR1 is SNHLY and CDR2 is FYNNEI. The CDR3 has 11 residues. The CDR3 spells CASSRGRRAFF. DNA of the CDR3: TGTGCCAGCAGTAGGGGGCGTCGAGCTTTCTTT.

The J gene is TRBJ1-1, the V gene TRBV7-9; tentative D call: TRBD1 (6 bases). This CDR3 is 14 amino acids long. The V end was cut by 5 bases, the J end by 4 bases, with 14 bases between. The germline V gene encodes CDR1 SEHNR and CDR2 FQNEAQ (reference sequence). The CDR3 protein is CASSPGPQGTEAFF. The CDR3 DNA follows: TGTGCCAGCAGCCCTGGCCCACAGGGCACTGAAGCTTTCTTT.

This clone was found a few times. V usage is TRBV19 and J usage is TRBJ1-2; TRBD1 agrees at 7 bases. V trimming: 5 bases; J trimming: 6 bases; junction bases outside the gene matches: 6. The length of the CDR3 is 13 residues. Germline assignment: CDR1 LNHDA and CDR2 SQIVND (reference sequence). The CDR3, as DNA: TGTGCCAGTAGTCCTCGGGGACAGAATGGCTACACCTTC. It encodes CASSPRGQNGYTF.

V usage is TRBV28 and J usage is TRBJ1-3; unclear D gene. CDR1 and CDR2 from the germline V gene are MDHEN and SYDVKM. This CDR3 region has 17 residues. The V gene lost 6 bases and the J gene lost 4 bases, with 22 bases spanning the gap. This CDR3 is CASREIGVSRSGNTIYF. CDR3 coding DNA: TGTGCCAGCAGGGAGATCGGGGTGAGTCGTTCGGGAAACACCATATATTTT.

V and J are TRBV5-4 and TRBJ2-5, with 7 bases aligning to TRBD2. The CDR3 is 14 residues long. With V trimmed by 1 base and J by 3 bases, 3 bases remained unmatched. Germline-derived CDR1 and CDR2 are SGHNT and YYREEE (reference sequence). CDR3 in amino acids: CASSLPSGEETQYF. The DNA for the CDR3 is TGTGCCAGCAGCTTGCCTAGCGGTGAAGAGACCCAGTACTTC.

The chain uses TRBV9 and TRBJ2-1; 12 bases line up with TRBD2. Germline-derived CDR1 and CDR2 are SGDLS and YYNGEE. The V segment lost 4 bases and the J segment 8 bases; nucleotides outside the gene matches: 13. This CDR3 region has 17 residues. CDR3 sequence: CASSPARLTSGSYEQFF. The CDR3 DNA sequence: TGTGCCAGCAGCCCAGCTCGTCTGACTAGCGGGAGCTATGAGCAGTTCTTC.

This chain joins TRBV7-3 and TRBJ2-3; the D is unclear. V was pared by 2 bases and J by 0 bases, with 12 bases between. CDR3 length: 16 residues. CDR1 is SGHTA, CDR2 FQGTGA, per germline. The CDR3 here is CASSLGDPASTDTQYF. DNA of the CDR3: TGTGCCAGCAGCTTAGGAGACCCAGCGAGCACAGATACGCAGTATTTT.

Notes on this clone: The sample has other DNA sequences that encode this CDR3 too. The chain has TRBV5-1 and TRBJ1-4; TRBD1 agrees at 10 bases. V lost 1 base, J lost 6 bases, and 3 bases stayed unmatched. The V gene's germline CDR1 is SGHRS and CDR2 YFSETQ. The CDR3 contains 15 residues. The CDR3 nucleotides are TGCGCCAGCAGCTTGACCGGGACAGGGGATGAAAAACTGTTTTTT. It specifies CASSLTGTGDEKLFF.

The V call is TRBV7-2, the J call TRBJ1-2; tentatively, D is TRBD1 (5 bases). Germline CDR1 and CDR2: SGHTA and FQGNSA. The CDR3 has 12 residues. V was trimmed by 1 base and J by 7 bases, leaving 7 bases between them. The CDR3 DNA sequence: TGTGCCAGCAGCTTAGGGGGGGTTGGCTACACCTTC. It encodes CASSLGGVGYTF. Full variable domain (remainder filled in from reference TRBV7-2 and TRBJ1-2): GAGVSQSPSNKVTEKGKDVELRCDPISGHTALYWYRQSLGQGLEFLIYFQGNSAPDKSGLPSDRFSAERTGGSVSTLTIQRTQQEDSAVYLCASSLGGVGYTFGSGTRLTVV.

The CDR3 region is CASSLALAGGPYEQYF. CDR3 nucleotides: TGTGCCAGCAGCTTGGCGCTAGCGGGAGGTCCCTACGAGCAGTACTTC. The chain combines TRBV11-2 with TRBJ2-7; 11 nucleotides align to TRBD2. This CDR3 spans 16 amino acids. Germline V gene lookup returns CDR1 SGHAT and CDR2 FQNNGV. V shed 3 bases and J 2 bases; nucleotides not matched to a gene: 6.

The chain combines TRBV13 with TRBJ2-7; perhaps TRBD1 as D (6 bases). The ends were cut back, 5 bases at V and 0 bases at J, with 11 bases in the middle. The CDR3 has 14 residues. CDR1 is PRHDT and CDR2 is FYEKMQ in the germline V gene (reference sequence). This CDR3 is CASSPTGPSYEQYF. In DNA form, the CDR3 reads TGTGCCAGCAGCCCAACAGGGCCCTCCTACGAGCAGTACTTC.

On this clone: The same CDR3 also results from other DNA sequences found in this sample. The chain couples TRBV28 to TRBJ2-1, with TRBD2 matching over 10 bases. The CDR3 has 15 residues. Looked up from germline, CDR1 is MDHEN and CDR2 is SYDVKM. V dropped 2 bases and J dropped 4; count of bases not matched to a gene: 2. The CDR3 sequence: CASSLTSGTYNEQFF. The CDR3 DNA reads TGTGCCAGCAGTTTAACTAGCGGGACGTACAATGAGCAGTTCTTC.

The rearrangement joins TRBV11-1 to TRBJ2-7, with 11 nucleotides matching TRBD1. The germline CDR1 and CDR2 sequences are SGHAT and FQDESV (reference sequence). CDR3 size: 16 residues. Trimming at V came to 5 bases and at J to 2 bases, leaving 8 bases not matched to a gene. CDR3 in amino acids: CASSPGTGGSAYEQYF. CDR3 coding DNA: TGTGCCAGCAGCCCTGGGACAGGGGGAAGCGCCTACGAGCAGTACTTC.

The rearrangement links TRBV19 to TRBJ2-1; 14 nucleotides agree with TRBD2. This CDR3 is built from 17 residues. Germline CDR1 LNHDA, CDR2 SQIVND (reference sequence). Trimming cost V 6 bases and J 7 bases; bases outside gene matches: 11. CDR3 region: CASSRTGTSGSLNEQFF. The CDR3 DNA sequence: TGTGCCAGTAGCCGGACCGGGACTAGCGGGAGTTTGAATGAGCAGTTCTTC.